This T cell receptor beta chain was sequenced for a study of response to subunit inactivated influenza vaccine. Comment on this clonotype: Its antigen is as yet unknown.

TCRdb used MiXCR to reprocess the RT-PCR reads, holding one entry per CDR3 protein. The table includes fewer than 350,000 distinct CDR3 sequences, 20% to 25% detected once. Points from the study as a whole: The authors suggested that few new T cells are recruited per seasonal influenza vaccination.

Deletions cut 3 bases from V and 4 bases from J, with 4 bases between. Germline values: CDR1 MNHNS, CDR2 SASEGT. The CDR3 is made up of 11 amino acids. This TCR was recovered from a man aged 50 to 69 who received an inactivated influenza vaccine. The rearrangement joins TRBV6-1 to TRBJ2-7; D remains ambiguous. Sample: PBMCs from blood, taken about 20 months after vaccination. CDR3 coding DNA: TGTGCCAGCAGTGAGTTATACGAGCAGTACTTC. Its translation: CASSELYEQYF.